This T cell receptor (beta chain) originates from a study of T cell responses to AZD1222 COVID-19 vaccine. General observations from the study: At 160-218 and 743-854, vaccine-associated CD4 TCRs were dominant, and they spanned spike.

Profiled with immunoSEQ multiplex PCR; TCRdb holds only in-frame clones, not every one. The table lists around 140,000 clones, 75% to 95% of them singletons. A remark on this clone: The antigen is undetermined.

Germline lookup yields CDR1 MNHEY and CDR2 SMNVEV (reference sequence). V trimming: 5 bases; J trimming: 3 bases; junction bases outside the gene matches: 7. The CDR3 spans 15 residues. V and J are TRBV27 and TRBJ2-1, with 7 nucleotides matching TRBD2. This sequence originates from an adult who received the AZD1222 COVID-19 vaccine. The sample consisted of peripheral blood, taken 28 days after the second AZD1222 dose. The CDR3 here is CASSDLAALYNEQFF. In DNA, the CDR3 is TGTGCCAGCAGTGACCTAGCGGCTCTCTACAATGAGCAGTTCTTC.